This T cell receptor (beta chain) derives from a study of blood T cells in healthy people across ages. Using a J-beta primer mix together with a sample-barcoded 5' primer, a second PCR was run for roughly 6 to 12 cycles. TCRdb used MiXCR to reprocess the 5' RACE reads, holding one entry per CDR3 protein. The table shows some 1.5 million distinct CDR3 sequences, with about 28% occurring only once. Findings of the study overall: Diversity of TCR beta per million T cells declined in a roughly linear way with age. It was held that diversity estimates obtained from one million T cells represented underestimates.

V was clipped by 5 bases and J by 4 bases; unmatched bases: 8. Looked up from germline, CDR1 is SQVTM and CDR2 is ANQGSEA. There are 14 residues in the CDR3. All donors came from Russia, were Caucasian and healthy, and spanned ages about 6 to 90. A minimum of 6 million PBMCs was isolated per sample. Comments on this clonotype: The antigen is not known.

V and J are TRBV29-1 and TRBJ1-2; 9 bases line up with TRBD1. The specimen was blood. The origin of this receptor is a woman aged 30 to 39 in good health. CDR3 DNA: TGCAGCGTTCGGGCGGACAGGGGTGCCTATGGCTACACCTTC. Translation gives CSVRADRGAYGYTF.